A single sample is the source of the 24 T cell receptor beta chains below, sequenced in a study of T-cell reconstitution after alpha-beta-depleted transplantation in children. Unique molecular identifiers were used to barcode this TCRbeta library. TCRdb recomputed calls from the PCR reads with MiXCR, one row per CDR3 protein. The data contain over 450,000 distinct CDR3 sequences, about 11% of them singletons. The sample in question was PBMCs, obtained before TCRalphabeta/CD19-depleted stem cell transplant. The receptors come from a child younger than 10 with inherited bone marrow failure, due to receive a stem cell transplant.

This clonotype was seen only a few times. The V call is TRBV7-2, the J call TRBJ2-7; TRBD2 might be the D (5 bases). The CDR3 extends over 10 amino acids. Germline CDR1 reads SGHTA; CDR2 reads FQGNSA. V shed 5 bases and J shed 7 bases, with 6 bases lying between them. CDR3 amino acids: CASSGGEQYF. The CDR3, as DNA: TGTGCCAGCAGCGGCGGGGAGCAGTACTTC.

This clonotype was recorded many times. The chain combines TRBV5-1 with TRBJ1-2; 7 bases line up with TRBD1. CDR1 is SGHRS, CDR2 YFSETQ, per germline. There are 15 residues in the CDR3. The trim removed 4 bases at V and 3 bases at J, leaving 9 bases unmatched. This CDR3 reads CASSDAGTDYYGYTF. The CDR3 DNA reads TGCGCCAGCAGCGACGCCGGGACAGACTACTATGGCTACACCTTC.

This clonotype was counted at least ten times. CDR3 coding DNA: TGTGCCTACGCCGAAGCGAACACCGGGGAGCTGTTTTTT. It translates to CAYAEANTGELFF. This sequence joins TRBV30 and TRBJ2-2, with D uncertain. Germline V gene data show CDR1 as GTSNPN and CDR2 as SVGIG (reference sequence). V was cut by 7 bases and J by 0 bases, with 9 bases left in between. The length of the CDR3 is 13 residues.

Details on this clonotype: Possible read error: a much larger clone is one base away. The rearrangement links TRBV5-8 to TRBJ2-7, with TRBD1 matching over 8 bases. This CDR3 spans 13 amino acids. The germline V gene encodes CDR1 SGHTS and CDR2 YDEGEE. V was clipped by 5 bases and J by 6 bases; unmatched bases: 7. CDR3 sequence: CASRDRDPFEQYF. CDR3 sequence (DNA): TGTGCCAGCAGGGACAGGGACCCCTTCGAGCAGTACTTC.

The genes are TRBV28 and TRBJ2-7; 9 positions agree with TRBD1. The V gene end was trimmed by 6 bases and the J gene end by 0 bases; junction bases not matched to a gene: 6. This CDR3 comprises 15 residues. Germline assignment: CDR1 MDHEN and CDR2 SYDVKM. In nucleotides, the CDR3 is TGTGCCAGCAGGCTTAGACAGGGGGTCTCCTACGAGCAGTACTTC. This translates into CASRLRQGVSYEQYF.

This clonotype has at least ten counts. The chain carries TRBV20-1 and TRBJ2-2; D ambiguous. Germline V CDR1 and CDR2: DFQATT, SNEGSKA (reference sequence). V was clipped by 0 bases and J by 4 bases, with 15 bases between them. The CDR3 is made up of 16 amino acids. The CDR3 nucleotides are TGCAGTGCTAGAGATCGTAGGGCCCCGAGCACCGGGGAGCTGTTTTTT. Translation gives CSARDRRAPSTGELFF.

The chain has TRBV30 and TRBJ2-1; 12 nucleotides match TRBD2. The CDR3 is 13 amino acids. Germline values: CDR1 GTSNPN, CDR2 SVGIG (reference sequence). The ends lost 4 bases at V and 9 bases at J; junction bases unmatched: 4. The CDR3 region is CAWTSGRALEQFF. CDR3 sequence (DNA): TGTGCCTGGACTAGCGGGAGGGCCCTTGAGCAGTTCTTC.

This clonotype turned up a few times. This chain joins TRBV4-3 and TRBJ2-7; tentatively, D is TRBD2 (5 bases). The CDR3 loop spans 18 amino acids. With 4 bases removed from V and 0 bases from J, the gap between germline ends came to 22 bases. Germline V CDR1 and CDR2: LGHNA, YSLEER. As DNA, the CDR3 is TGCGCCAGCAGCCGGACCCCAACTCTGGGTAGCGTCTCCTACGAGCAGTACTTC. Amino acids: CASSRTPTLGSVSYEQYF.

This clonotype was seen repeatedly, ten times or more. This chain links TRBV4-1 with TRBJ2-3; TRBD2 matches at 8 bases. CDR3 length: 15 residues. Germline CDR1 MGHRA, CDR2 YSYEKL. V lost 2 bases and J lost 4; bases outside the gene matches: 5. The CDR3: CASSQTSGSADTQYF. The DNA of the CDR3 is TGCGCCAGCAGCCAAACAAGCGGGAGTGCAGATACGCAGTATTTT.

This clonotype was observed many times. This sequence joins TRBV20-1 and TRBJ2-7, with TRBD1 as a possible D gene (5 bases). CDR1 is DFQATT, CDR2 SNEGSKA, per germline (reference sequence). V was pared by 5 bases and J by 0 bases, with 14 bases between. CDR3 length: 14 amino acids. This chain's CDR3 is CSAARWQGSYEQYF. The CDR3 coding sequence is TGCAGTGCTGCCCGGTGGCAGGGCTCCTACGAGCAGTACTTC.

The sample holds many counts of this clonotype. The V and J genes are TRBV7-2 and TRBJ2-1, with D perhaps assigned TRBD1 or TRBD2 (5 bases each). Deletions cut 2 bases from V and 15 bases from J, with 20 bases between. Germline loops: CDR1 SGHTA, CDR2 FQGNSA. The CDR3 loop spans 14 amino acids. The DNA for the CDR3 is TGTGCCAGCAGCTTATTCGGGGACCCCCACGAACCGTTCTTC. Amino acid sequence: CASSLFGDPHEPFF.

The chain links TRBV5-1 to TRBJ2-3; TRBD1 agrees at 9 bases. Germline V gene data show CDR1 as SGHRS and CDR2 as YFSETQ. There are 15 residues in the CDR3. V dropped 4 bases and J dropped 4; count of bases not matched to a gene: 7. The CDR3 DNA is TGCGCCAGCAGCACCCGGGACAGGGATGCAGATACGCAGTATTTT. This codes for CASSTRDRDADTQYF.

This clonotype was recorded at least ten times. The chain uses TRBV29-1 and TRBJ1-1; TRBD1 matches at 9 bases. This CDR3 is 11 amino acids long. Losses at the gene ends were 4 bases for V and 10 bases for J; bases not matched to a gene: 4. Germline V CDR1 and CDR2: SQVTM, ANQGSEA. The CDR3 region has the DNA TGCAGCGTTGGGGACAGGGATGCAGCTTTCTTT. Residues: CSVGDRDAAFF.

At least ten counts were recorded for this clonotype. The V call is TRBV4-3, the J call TRBJ2-1; TRBD1 matches at 7 bases. Germline CDR1 is LGHNA and CDR2 is YSLEER. The length of the CDR3 is 15 residues. Trimming removed 4 bases from V and 8 bases from J; junction bases left unmatched: 11. CDR3 sequence reads: CASSLLWTGGDEQFF. DNA for the CDR3: TGCGCCAGCAGCCTCCTGTGGACAGGTGGGGATGAGCAGTTCTTC.

The chain employs TRBV7-8 and TRBJ1-5; D possibly corresponds to TRBD1 (5 bases). The ends were cut back, 5 bases at V and 0 bases at J, with 11 bases in the middle. The germline V gene has CDR1 SGHVS and CDR2 FQNEAQ. The CDR3 covers 15 residues. The CDR3: CASSRDEYSNQPQHF. In DNA form, the CDR3 reads TGTGCCAGCAGCCGGGACGAGTATAGCAATCAGCCCCAGCATTTT.

This clonotype was observed a handful of times. V gene TRBV28 combines with J gene TRBJ2-7, with D possibly TRBD2 on 5 matching bases. Germline-derived CDR1 and CDR2 are MDHEN and SYDVKM. This CDR3 is built from 15 residues. V shed 8 bases and J shed 1 base, with 18 bases lying between them. The CDR3 DNA sequence: TGTGCCAGCTCCTTACGGTGGGAGCTATCCTACGAGCAGTACTTC. Protein product: CASSLRWELSYEQYF.

In this sample, this clonotype turned up many times. The V gene is TRBV5-6, the J gene TRBJ1-2; D ambiguous. The CDR3 runs 13 residues. V lost 6 bases and J lost 0, with 9 bases in between. From germline, CDR1 is SGHDT and CDR2 YYEEEE. The CDR3 DNA sequence: TGTGCCAGCAAGGACCGACCTAACTATGGCTACACCTTC. It translates to CASKDRPNYGYTF.

This clonotype has ten or more counts. The V and J genes are TRBV12-3 or TRBV12-4 and TRBJ2-1; TRBD2 agrees at 7 bases. The CDR3 has 12 amino acids. Trimming cost V 7 bases and J 6 bases; bases outside gene matches: 3. The CDR3 region has the DNA TGTGCCAGCATTTCTAGCGGCAATGAGCAGTTCTTC. Its translation: CASISSGNEQFF.

This clonotype was seen repeatedly, ten times or more. This sequence joins TRBV4-3 and TRBJ2-5; 7 bases are a match to TRBD2. Germline values: CDR1 LGHNA, CDR2 YSLEER. The CDR3 spans 16 residues. Trimming cost V 0 bases and J 0 bases; bases outside gene matches: 4. The CDR3 DNA sequence: TGCGCCAGCAGCCAAGATTGGGGAGGGGACCAAGAGACCCAGTACTTC. Translation gives CASSQDWGGDQETQYF.

This clonotype was picked up a small number of times. This chain uses TRBV30 with TRBJ2-3; weak D call: TRBD1 (7 bases). Trimming left V 0 bases short and J 4 bases short, with 14 bases between. CDR3 length: 15 residues. Germline loops: CDR1 GTSNPN, CDR2 SVGIG (reference sequence). CDR3 DNA sequence: TGTGCCTGGAGTGTACAGGGGACTCTGGCAGATACGCAGTATTTT. The encoded protein is CAWSVQGTLADTQYF.

This clonotype was found a few times. The chain has TRBV12-3 or TRBV12-4 and TRBJ2-7; D is perhaps TRBD2 (5 bases). CDR3 length equals 14 residues. The V end was cut by 5 bases, the J end by 2 bases, with 13 bases between. CDR3 in DNA: TGTGCCAGCAGTCAGAAAGCGGCTACCTACGAGCAGTACTTC. As protein: CASSQKAATYEQYF.

This clonotype appeared many times. The chain combines TRBV19 with TRBJ2-3; possible D gene TRBD2, 6 bases. Germline CDR1 and CDR2: LNHDA and SQIVND (reference sequence). This CDR3 is 15 amino acids long. Trimming left V 2 bases short and J 4 bases short, with 13 bases between. The CDR3 here is CASSIITGVPDTQYF. CDR3 nucleotide sequence: TGTGCCAGTAGTATAATCACGGGAGTGCCAGATACGCAGTATTTT.

This clonotype was counted between two and nine times. The chain has TRBV2 and TRBJ2-7, with 7 bases aligning to TRBD1. V lost 9 bases and J lost 2; bases outside the gene matches: 7. The CDR3 contains 13 residues. CDR1 SNHLY and CDR2 FYNNEI come from the germline V gene. The CDR3 sequence: CASEGQTTYEQYF. The CDR3 nucleotides read TGTGCCAGTGAGGGACAGACGACCTACGAGCAGTACTTC.

This clonotype was counted only a few times. This chain connects TRBV20-1 to TRBJ2-2, with TRBD1 matching over 9 bases. Germline-derived CDR1 and CDR2 are DFQATT and SNEGSKA (reference sequence). The CDR3 loop spans 15 amino acids. With 6 bases clipped from V and 6 bases from J, the junction kept 11 bases outside the gene matches. CDR3 sequence (DNA): TGCAGTGCGCCGCGGGACAGGGTAATAGCCGGGGAGCTGTTTTTT. It yields the protein CSAPRDRVIAGELFF.